Sequencing of this TCR beta chain was carried out in a study of graft-versus-host responses after intestinal transplantation. Study-wide background: All recipients got anti-thymocyte globulin induction, then tacrolimus and steroids for about 3 years. Study results and caveats: When patients had graft-donor T cell macrochimerism, their allografts held high graft-versus-host to host-versus-graft clonal ratios. Recipient bone marrow held GvH clones, some seen earlier in ileum or blood.

Data came from immunoSEQ multiplex PCR; TCRdb stores just in-frame clones and leaves some out. This table has around 110,000 clones, 90% appearing once. As for this clone: Its antigen remains unknown.

Per the germline V gene, CDR1 is SGHRS and CDR2 is YFSETQ. The CDR3 is 15 residues long. Trimming took off 1 base at V and 2 bases at J, with 12 bases between the two ends. The source was unstimulated CD4+ T cells sorted from spleen or lymph node cells, collected before intestinal transplant. The origin of this receptor is a human donor who received an intestinal transplant. The rearrangement links TRBV5-1 to TRBJ1-1, with D hard to call. DNA for the CDR3: TGCGCCAGCAGCTTGTCCAGCGGGAGTAACACTGAAGCTTTCTTT. Protein: CASSLSSGSNTEAFF.